This is a list of T cell receptor beta chains from one sample in a study of control samples from healthy donors and cancer patients. Profiling relied on immunoSEQ multiplex PCR, and the TCRdb table lists in-frame clones only, not all of them. The sample lists roughly 130,000 clones; roughly 88% were seen once. The sequencing sample was made of blood. The receptor set was obtained from a man aged 45-65 years in good health. CDR3s include the opening cysteine and the closing phenylalanine or tryptophan. A D gene is named only where the DNA matches it firmly. Only part of the rows carry a size: once, few, many, or a class if the clone is expanded.

D gene: NA; clone size: NA; J gene: TRBJ2-5; V gene: TRBV2; CDR3 protein: CASSEKSRGGAETQYF; CDR3 DNA: TGTGCCAGCAGTGAAAAGTCTCGAGGAGGTGCGGAGACCCAGTACTTC
D gene: NA; clone size: few; J gene: TRBJ2-7; V gene: TRBV5-1; CDR3 protein: CASKIGADSSYEQYF; CDR3 DNA: TGCGCCAGCAAAATAGGAGCAGACAGCTCCTACGAGCAGTACTTC
D gene: NA; clone size: NA; J gene: TRBJ1-4; V gene: TRBV2; CDR3 protein: CASSAIPQGTNEKLFF; CDR3 DNA: TGTGCCAGCAGTGCGATACCACAGGGAACTAATGAAAAACTGTTTTTT
D gene: TRBD1; clone size: NA; J gene: TRBJ1-6; V gene: TRBV5-1; CDR3 protein: CASSGAGTAFNSPLHF; CDR3 DNA: TGCGCCAGCAGCGGAGCAGGGACAGCTTTTAATTCACCCCTCCACTTT
D gene: NA; clone size: NA; J gene: TRBJ2-7; V gene: TRBV2; CDR3 protein: CASSPTGVLPNEQYF; CDR3 DNA: TGTGCCAGCAGCCCCACAGGCGTCCTCCCCAACGAGCAGTACTTC
D gene: NA; clone size: NA; J gene: TRBJ1-5; V gene: TRBV6-4; CDR3 protein: CASSDEDRSNQPQHF; CDR3 DNA: TGTGCCAGCAGTGACGAGGACAGATCAAATCAGCCCCAGCATTTT
D gene: NA; clone size: NA; J gene: TRBJ1-2; V gene: TRBV4-2; CDR3 protein: CASSQDGVGGYTF; CDR3 DNA: TGTGCCAGCAGCCAAGATGGGGTCGGGGGCTACACCTTC
D gene: NA; clone size: NA; J gene: TRBJ2-5; V gene: TRBV6-6; CDR3 protein: CASSYGETQYF; CDR3 DNA: TGTGCCAGCAGTTATGGCGAGACCCAGTACTTC
D gene: NA; clone size: NA; J gene: TRBJ1-6; V gene: TRBV12-3/TRBV12-4; CDR3 protein: CASGVRGNSPLHF; CDR3 DNA: TGTGCCAGCGGTGTGCGGGGAAATTCACCCCTCCACTTT
D gene: TRBD1; clone size: NA; J gene: TRBJ2-7; V gene: TRBV24-1; CDR3 protein: CATSDSGGASYEQYF; CDR3 DNA: TGTGCCACCAGTGATTCAGGGGGCGCGTCTTACGAGCAGTACTTC
D gene: TRBD1; clone size: NA; J gene: TRBJ1-2; V gene: TRBV5-6; CDR3 protein: CASRAWDRLHGYTF; CDR3 DNA: TGTGCCAGCCGCGCCTGGGACAGGCTTCATGGCTACACCTTC
D gene: NA; clone size: NA; J gene: TRBJ1-5; V gene: TRBV7-8; CDR3 protein: CASSAGEWQPQHF; CDR3 DNA: TGTGCCAGCAGCGCAGGGGAATGGCAGCCCCAGCATTTT
D gene: TRBD2; clone size: few; J gene: TRBJ2-3; V gene: TRBV3-1/TRBV3-2; CDR3 protein: CASSQRGGDTDTQYF; CDR3 DNA: TGTGCCAGCAGCCAGCGGGGGGGCGACACAGATACGCAGTATTTT
D gene: NA; clone size: NA; J gene: TRBJ1-3; V gene: TRBV5-1; CDR3 protein: CASSGGGVGNTIYF; CDR3 DNA: TGCGCCAGCAGCGGAGGGGGAGTTGGAAACACCATATATTTT
D gene: TRBD2; clone size: NA; J gene: TRBJ2-5; V gene: TRBV18; CDR3 protein: CASSPPTSGGFQETQYF; CDR3 DNA: TGTGCCAGCTCACCACCGACTAGCGGGGGCTTCCAAGAGACCCAGTACTTC
D gene: NA; clone size: NA; J gene: TRBJ2-2; V gene: TRBV5-1; CDR3 protein: CASSLAGGAGRDANTGELFF; CDR3 DNA: TGCGCCAGCAGCTTGGCCGGTGGGGCGGGCCGAGATGCGAACACCGGGGAGCTGTTTTTT
D gene: NA; clone size: NA; J gene: TRBJ1-5; V gene: TRBV28; CDR3 protein: CASSRAPAYSNQPQHF; CDR3 DNA: TGTGCCAGCAGCAGGGCCCCCGCCTATAGCAATCAGCCCCAGCATTTT